This TCR beta chain appears in the sequencing data of a study of beta chain features in type 1 diabetes (dated by TCRdb to 2016 to 2019). About the full investigation: Mean age, gender distribution, total cell number and subset yield did not differ between patients and healthy donors. Across all samples, 107,917,701 sorted cells were examined, and cell number per subset correlated strongly with RNA yield. The study compared the TCRB repertoires of sorted circulating CD4+ T cell subsets in recently diagnosed type 1 diabetes patients with those in matched healthy donors. Regulatory and stem cell-like memory subsets were isolated from only 8 patients and roughly 8 healthy donors, whereas naive and central memory subsets came from all 30 or so donors.

General study outcomes and caveats: In all four CD4+ subsets, TCRB CDR3 length was moderately but significantly shorter in type 1 diabetes patients. PCR may preferentially amplify shorter templates, but because patient and control samples were amplified and corrected together, any resulting skew would affect both groups equally. Fewer insertions and more nucleotide deletions at VDJ recombination sites were observed in patients with type 1 diabetes, implying thymic rearrangement abnormalities. Because cDNA was sequenced instead of genomic DNA, highly expressing activated cells could be over-represented, though the groups showed no difference in activation or CD3 levels. Only small numbers of individuals were included in the HLA sub-analyses, which left unresolved whether HLA type had any influence on TCRB rearrangement. Naive, central memory and regulatory TCRB repertoires appeared more similar among patients than among healthy donors.

Each donor gave one peripheral blood draw, approximately 120 mL on average, collected into heparinised tubes. Naive, central memory, regulatory and stem cell-like memory CD4+ T cells were sorted on a BD FACSAria II using a panel including CD45RO, CCR7, CD25, CD127, CD95 and CD27. All sorted populations exceeded 98% purity. PBMCs were isolated right away by Lymphoprep density gradient centrifugation and were stained directly, without culture. So that batch effects would be minimized, each experiment stained and sorted samples in pairs, pairing one healthy donor with one patient. The entire amount of isolated RNA was reverse transcribed using the High Capacity cDNA Reverse Transcription Kit, so the sequenced TCRB transcripts were expressed ones. Deep immunoSEQ sequencing was applied to naive, central memory and regulatory T cell samples, giving an average of roughly 3.3 million total reads per sample. Sorted cells were lysed in RLT buffer, and RNA was extracted using DNase-treated RNeasy Micro or Mini kits according to cell number. Each cell subset was processed on its own to prevent cross-contamination, while patient and healthy donor samples were processed together. TCRB sequences were amplified from cDNA with the immunoSEQ multiplex PCR, producing 87-bp fragments spanning the CDR3 region. Sequencing of the amplicons was performed on the Illumina HiSeq platform. The published analysis was carried out like this. PCR bias was corrected computationally using synthetic template baselines, and reads within Hamming distance 2 were collapsed, with unmergeable singletons discarded. Reads were aligned against IMGT to assign V, D and J genes, CDR3 length and insertions or deletions at six rearrangement sites. Within each subset, clonotype counts were normalized to sorted cell number, and only after that were true diversity and Gini coefficients computed with the tcR R package. The overlap coefficient, calculated on TCRB nucleotide sequences, was used to quantify repertoire sharing. This is the immuneACCESS table as TCRdb keeps it, with only in-frame sequences that have V and J called. A part of the clones is gone; compared with another copy, unresolved V genes explain less than half, and the rest is unexplained. That table furnishes V, J and clone size, whereas the DNA furnished D and trimming. Within this sample are about 160,000 clones, with approximately 8.4% of them counted one time only. 0.5% of the sample is held by the ten biggest clonotypes.

Remarks on this clone: Its antigen is not yet known. One base away there is no much larger clone; base qualities are not given.

The sequence derives from a man between 18 and 35 years old with type 1 diabetes. Sequencing was carried out using central memory CD4+ T cells from blood.

The DNA is TGTGCCAGCAGTGAGCGGGAGTTAACCTACGAGCAGTACTTC. Its protein is CASSERELTYEQYF. The rearrangement combines TRBV2 with TRBJ2-7; 7 bases in between match TRBD2. From its cysteine to its phenylalanine, the CDR3 spans 14 amino acids. CDR3 DNA is the only sequence kept; it has 42 bases, read in frame from the first base. V is cut back by 3 bases and J by 2 bases, with 4 bases in the junction unmatched. As encoded in the germline V gene, CDR1 is SNHLY while CDR2 is FYNNEI.